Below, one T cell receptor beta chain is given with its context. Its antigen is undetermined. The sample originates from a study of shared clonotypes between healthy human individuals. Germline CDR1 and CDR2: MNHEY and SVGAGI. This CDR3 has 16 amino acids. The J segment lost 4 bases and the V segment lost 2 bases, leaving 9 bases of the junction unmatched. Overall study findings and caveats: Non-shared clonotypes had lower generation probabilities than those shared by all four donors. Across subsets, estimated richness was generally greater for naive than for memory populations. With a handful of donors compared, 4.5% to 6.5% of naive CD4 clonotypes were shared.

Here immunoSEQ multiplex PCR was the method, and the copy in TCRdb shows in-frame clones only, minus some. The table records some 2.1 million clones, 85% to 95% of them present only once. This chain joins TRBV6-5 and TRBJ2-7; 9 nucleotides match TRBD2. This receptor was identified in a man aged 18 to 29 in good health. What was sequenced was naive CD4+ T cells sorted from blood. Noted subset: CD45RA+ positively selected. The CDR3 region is CASSYTTGTSGYEQYF. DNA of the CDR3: TGTGCCAGCAGTTACACCACCGGAACTAGCGGGTACGAGCAGTACTTC.